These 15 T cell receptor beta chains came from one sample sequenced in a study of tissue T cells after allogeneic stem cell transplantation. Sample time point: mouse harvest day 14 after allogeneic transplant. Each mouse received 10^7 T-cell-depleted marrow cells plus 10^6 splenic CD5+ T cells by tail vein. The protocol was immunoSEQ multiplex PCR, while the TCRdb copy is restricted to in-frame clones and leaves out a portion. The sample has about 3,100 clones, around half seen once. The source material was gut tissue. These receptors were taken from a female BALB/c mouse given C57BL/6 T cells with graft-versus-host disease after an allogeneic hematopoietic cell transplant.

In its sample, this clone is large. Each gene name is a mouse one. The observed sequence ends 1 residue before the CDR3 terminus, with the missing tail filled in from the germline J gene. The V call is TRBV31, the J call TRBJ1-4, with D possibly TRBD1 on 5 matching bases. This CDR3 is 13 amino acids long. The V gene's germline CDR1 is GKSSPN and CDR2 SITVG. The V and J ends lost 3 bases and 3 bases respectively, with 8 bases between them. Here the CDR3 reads CAWRGVANERLFF. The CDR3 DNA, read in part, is TGTGCCTGGAGGGGGGTGGCCAACGAAAGATTATTT.

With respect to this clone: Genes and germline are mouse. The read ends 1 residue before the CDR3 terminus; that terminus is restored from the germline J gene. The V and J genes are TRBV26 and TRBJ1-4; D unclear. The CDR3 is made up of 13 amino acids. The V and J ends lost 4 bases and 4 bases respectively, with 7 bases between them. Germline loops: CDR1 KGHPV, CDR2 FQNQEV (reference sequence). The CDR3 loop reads CASSPTYNERLFF. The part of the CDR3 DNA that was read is TGTGCCAGCAGTCCGACATACAACGAAAGATTATTT.

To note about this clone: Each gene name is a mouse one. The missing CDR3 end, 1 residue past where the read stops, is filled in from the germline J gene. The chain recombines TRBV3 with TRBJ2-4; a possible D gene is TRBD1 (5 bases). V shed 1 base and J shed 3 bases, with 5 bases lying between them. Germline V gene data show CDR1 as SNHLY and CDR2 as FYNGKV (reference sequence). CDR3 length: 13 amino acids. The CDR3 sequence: CASSLGQQNTLYF. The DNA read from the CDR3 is TGTGCCAGCAGCTTAGGACAGCAAAACACCTTGTAC.

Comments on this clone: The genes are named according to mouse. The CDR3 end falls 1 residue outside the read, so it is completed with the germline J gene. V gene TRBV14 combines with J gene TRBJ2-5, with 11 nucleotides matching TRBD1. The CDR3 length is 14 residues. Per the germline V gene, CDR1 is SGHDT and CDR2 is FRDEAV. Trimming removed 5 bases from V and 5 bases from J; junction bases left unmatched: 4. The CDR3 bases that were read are TGTGCCAGCAGCCCGGGACAGGGGGTAGACACCCAGTAC. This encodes CASSPGQGVDTQY. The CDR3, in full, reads CASSPGQGVDTQYF.

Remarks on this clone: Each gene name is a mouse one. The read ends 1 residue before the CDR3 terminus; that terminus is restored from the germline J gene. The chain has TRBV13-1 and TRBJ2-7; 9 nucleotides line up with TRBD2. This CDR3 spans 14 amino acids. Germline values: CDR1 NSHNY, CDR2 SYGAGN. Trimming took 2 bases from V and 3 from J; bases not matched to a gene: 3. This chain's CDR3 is CASSEMGGRYEQYF. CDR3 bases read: TGTGCCAGCAGTGAGATGGGGGGGCGCTATGAACAGTAC.

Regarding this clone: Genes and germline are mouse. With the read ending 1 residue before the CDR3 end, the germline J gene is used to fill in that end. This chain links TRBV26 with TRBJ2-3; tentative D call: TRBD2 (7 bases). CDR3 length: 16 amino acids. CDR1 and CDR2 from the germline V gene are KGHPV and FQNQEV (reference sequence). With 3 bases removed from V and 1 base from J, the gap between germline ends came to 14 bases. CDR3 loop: CASSLRGARGAETLYF. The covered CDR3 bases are TGTGCCAGCAGTCTACGGGGGGCGCGGGGTGCAGAAACGCTGTAT.

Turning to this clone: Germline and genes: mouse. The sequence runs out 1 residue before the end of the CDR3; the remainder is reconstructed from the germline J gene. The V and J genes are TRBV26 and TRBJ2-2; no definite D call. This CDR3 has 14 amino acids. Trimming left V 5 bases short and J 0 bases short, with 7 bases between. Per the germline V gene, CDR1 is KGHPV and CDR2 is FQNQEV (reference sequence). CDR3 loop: CASSGGSNTGQLYF. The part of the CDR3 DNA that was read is TGTGCCAGCAGTGGTGGGTCAAACACCGGGCAGCTCTAC.

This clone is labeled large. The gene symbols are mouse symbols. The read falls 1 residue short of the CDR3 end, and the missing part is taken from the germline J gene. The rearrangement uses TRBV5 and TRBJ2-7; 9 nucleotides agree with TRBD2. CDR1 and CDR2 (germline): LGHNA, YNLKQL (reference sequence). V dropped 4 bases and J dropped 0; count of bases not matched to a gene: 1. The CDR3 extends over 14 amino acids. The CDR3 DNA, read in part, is TGTGCCAGCAGCCCGACTGGGGGCTCCTATGAACAGTAC. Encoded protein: CASSPTGGSYEQY. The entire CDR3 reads CASSPTGGSYEQYF.

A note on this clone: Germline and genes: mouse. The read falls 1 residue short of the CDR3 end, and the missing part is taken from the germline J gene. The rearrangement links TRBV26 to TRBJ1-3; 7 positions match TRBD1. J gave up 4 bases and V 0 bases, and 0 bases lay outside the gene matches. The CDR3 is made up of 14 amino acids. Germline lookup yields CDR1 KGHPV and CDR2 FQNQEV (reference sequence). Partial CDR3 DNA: TGTGCCAGCAGTCTGTCGGACAGGGGAAATACGCTCTAT. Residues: CASSLSDRGNTLY. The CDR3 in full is CASSLSDRGNTLYF.

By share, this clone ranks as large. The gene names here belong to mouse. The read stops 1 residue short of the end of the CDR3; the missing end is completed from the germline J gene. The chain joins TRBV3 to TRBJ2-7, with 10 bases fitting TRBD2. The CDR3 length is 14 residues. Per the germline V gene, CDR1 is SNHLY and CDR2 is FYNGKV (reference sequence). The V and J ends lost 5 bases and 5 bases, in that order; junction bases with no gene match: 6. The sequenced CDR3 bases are TGTGCCAGCAGCGCGGACTGGGGGTTCCATGAACAGTAC. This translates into CASSADWGFHEQY. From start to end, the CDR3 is CASSADWGFHEQYF.

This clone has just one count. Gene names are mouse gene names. The CDR3 DNA, read in part, is TGTGCCAGCAGTCTGGGGGTTGGTGCAGAAACGCTGTAT. Amino acid sequence: CASSLGVGAETLY. The CDR3 in its entirety is CASSLGVGAETLYF. The genes are TRBV26 and TRBJ2-3, with D hard to call. The CDR3 extends 1 residue past the end of the read, so its final part is completed from the germline J gene. This CDR3 has 14 amino acids. Between the trimmed V and J ends, which lost 2 bases and 1 base, there was a span of 7 bases. Germline loops: CDR1 KGHPV, CDR2 FQNQEV (reference sequence).

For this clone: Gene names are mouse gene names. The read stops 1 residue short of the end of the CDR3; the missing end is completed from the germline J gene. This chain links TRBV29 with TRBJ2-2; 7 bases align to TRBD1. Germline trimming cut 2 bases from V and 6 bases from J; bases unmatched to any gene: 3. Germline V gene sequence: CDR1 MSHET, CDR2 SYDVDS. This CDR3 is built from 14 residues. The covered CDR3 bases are TGTGCTAGCAGTTTAAACAGGGGCCCCGGGCAGCTCTAC. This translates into CASSLNRGPGQLY. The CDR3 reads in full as CASSLNRGPGQLYF.

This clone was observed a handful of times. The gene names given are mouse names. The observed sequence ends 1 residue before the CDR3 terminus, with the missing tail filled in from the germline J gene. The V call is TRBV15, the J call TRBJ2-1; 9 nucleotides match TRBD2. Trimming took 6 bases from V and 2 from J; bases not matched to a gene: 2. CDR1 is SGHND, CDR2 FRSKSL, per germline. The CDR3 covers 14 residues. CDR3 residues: CASRRLGDYAEQFF. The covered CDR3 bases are TGTGCCAGCAGACGACTGGGGGACTATGCTGAGCAGTTC.

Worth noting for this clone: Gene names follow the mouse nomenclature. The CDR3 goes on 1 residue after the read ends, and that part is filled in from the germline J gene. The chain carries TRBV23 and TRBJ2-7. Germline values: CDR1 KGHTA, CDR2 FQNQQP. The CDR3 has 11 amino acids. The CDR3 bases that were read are TGCTCCAGCAGTCAAGGTATTGAACAGTAC. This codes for CSSSQGIEQY. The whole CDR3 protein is CSSSQGIEQYF.

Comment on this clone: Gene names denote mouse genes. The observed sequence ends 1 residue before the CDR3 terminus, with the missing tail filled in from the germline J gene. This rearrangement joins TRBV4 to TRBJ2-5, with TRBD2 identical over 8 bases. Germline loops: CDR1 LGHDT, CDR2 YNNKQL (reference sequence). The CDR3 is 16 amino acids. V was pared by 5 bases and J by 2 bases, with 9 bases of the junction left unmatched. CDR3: CASSPRGGGVQDTQYF. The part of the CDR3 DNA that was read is TGTGCCAGCAGCCCTCGGGGTGGGGGGGTCCAAGACACCCAGTAC.